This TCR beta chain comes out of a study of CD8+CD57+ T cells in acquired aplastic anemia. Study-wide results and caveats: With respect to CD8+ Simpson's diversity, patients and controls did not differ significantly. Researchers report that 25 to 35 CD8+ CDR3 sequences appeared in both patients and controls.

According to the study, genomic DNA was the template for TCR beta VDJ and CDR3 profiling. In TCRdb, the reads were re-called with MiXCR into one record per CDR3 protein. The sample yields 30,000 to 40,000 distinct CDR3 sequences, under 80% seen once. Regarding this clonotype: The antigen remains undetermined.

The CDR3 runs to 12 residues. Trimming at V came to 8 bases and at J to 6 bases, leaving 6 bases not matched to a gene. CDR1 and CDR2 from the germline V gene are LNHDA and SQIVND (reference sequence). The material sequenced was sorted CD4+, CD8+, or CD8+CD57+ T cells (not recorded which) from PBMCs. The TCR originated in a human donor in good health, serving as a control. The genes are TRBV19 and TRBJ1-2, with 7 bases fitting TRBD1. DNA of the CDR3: TGTGCCAGTGGGCGGGACAGAGATGGCTACACCTTC. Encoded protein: CASGRDRDGYTF.